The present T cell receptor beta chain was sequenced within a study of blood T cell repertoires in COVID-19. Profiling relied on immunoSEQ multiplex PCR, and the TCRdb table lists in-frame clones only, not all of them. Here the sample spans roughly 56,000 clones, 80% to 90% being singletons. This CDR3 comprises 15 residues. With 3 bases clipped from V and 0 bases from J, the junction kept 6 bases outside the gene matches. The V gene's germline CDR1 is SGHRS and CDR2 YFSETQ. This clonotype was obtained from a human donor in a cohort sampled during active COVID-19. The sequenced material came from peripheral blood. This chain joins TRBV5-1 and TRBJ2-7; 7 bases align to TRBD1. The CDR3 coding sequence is TGCGCCAGCAGCTCCGGGACAGCCTTCTCCTACGAGCAGTACTTC. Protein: CASSSGTAFSYEQYF.